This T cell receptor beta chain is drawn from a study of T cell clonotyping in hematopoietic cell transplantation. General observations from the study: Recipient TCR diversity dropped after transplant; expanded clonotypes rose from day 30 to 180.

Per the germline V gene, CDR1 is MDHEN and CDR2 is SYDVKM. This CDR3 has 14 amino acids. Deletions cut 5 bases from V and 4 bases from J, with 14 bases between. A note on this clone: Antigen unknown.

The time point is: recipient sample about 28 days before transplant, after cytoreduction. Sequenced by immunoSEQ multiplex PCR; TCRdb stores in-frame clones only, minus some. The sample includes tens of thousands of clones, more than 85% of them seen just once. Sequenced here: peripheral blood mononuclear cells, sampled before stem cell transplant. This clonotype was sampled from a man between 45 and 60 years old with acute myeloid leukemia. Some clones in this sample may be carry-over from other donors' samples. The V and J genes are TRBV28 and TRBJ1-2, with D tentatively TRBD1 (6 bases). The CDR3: CASSPYRVGYGYTF. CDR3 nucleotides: TGTGCCAGCAGTCCTTACAGGGTGGGCTATGGCTACACCTTC.